Described below is a single TCR beta chain sequence and its context. The data derive from a study of T cell responses to AZD1222 COVID-19 vaccine. The germline V and J ends were trimmed by 5 bases and 3 bases, with 10 bases remaining between them. CDR3 size: 14 residues. Per germline, CDR1 LNHDA and CDR2 SQIVND (reference sequence). The assay was immunoSEQ multiplex PCR, and TCRdb's table has in-frame clones only and misses some. The top ten hold about 3.3% of the sample, which has about 110,000 clones, about 82% seen once. The sequencing here drew on peripheral blood, taken on day 0 of AZD1222 vaccination. The source is an adult in good health. The J gene is TRBJ2-2, the V gene TRBV19, with D possibly matching TRBD1 (5 bases). DNA of the CDR3: TGTGCCAGTAGTCAGGGTGTGGACACCGGGGAGCTGTTTTTT. This encodes CASSQGVDTGELFF.